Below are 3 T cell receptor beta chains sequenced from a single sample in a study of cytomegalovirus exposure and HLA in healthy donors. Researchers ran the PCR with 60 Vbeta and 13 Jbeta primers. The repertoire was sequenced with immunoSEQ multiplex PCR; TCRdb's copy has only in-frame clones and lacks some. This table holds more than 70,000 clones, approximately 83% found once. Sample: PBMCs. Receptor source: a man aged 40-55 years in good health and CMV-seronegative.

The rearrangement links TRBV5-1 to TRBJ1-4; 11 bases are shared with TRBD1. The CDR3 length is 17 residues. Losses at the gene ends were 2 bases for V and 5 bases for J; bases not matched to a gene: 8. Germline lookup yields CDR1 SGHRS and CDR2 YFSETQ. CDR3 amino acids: CASSFRTGGHQNEKLFF. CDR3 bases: TGCGCCAGCAGCTTTCGGACAGGGGGCCATCAGAATGAAAAACTGTTTTTT.

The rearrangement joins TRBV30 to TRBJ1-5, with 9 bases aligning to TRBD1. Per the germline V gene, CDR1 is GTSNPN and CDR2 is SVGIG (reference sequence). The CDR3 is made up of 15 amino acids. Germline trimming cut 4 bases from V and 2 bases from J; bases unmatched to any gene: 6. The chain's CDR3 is CAWTNTGGGNQPQHF. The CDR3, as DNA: TGTGCCTGGACAAACACAGGGGGCGGCAATCAGCCCCAGCATTTT.

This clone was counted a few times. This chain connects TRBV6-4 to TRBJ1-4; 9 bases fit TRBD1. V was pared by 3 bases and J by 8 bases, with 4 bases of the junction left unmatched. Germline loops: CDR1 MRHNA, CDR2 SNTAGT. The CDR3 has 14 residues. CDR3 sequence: CASSEGQGSEKLFF. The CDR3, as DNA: TGTGCCAGCAGTGAGGGACAGGGAAGCGAAAAACTGTTTTTT.